The clone carrying this T cell receptor (beta chain) is medium-sized (0.01 to 0.1%) by share. Germline V gene sequence: CDR1 SGHTA, CDR2 FQGTGA. This CDR3 region has 14 residues. The V segment lost 5 bases and the J segment 0 bases; nucleotides outside the gene matches: 3. The data were taken from a study of T cells in Graves' hyperthyroidism and ophthalmopathy. Amplified TCR beta CDR3 regions came from RNA transcripts. TCR CDR3 regions were first amplified by RT-PCR with HTBI primers. TCRdb reanalysed the multiplex PCR reads using MiXCR and keeps one entry per CDR3 protein. Here the sample spans some 24,000 distinct CDR3 sequences, 45% to 50% being singletons.

Sequencing was carried out using blood. The chain links TRBV7-3 to TRBJ2-7; 8 bases fit TRBD2. This receptor was identified in a woman aged 40 to 50 with Graves' hyperthyroidism that later progressed to Graves' ophthalmopathy. The CDR3 DNA follows: TGTGCCAGCAGCACTAGCGGAAACTCCTACGAGCAGTACTTC. It codes for CASSTSGNSYEQYF. Looking up the rest from reference TRBV7-3 and TRBJ2-7 gives the full variable domain: GAGVSQTPSNKVTEKGKYVELRCDPISGHTALYWYRQSLGQGPEFLIYFQGTGAADDSGLPNDRFFAVRPEGSVSTLKIQRTERGDSAVYLCASSTSGNSYEQYFGPGTRLTVT.